This T cell receptor beta chain came from a study of cytomegalovirus exposure and HLA in healthy donors. This clone was observed once. Its cognate antigen is unknown. The study, taken as a whole, reports: It was likely that a cluster of highly shared sequence variants was a sequencing artifact. Most TCR beta V segments were productive about 87% or about 30% of the time in an earlier analysis. Cytomegalovirus status, reportedly, was diagnosed with high specificity and sensitivity by the classifier. Most TCR sequences were uncommon, yet certain public TCRs appeared in many donors.

Primers: 60 Vbeta forward and 13 Jbeta reverse. The data were produced by immunoSEQ multiplex PCR, yet TCRdb's version contains in-frame clones alone and is incomplete. The sample has tens of thousands of clones; roughly two thirds are singletons. Trimming cost V 2 bases and J 7 bases; bases outside gene matches: 0. The CDR3 is made up of 12 amino acids. CDR1 is MRHNA, CDR2 SNTAGT, per germline. The sequencing input was PBMCs. This receptor was taken from a man in his fifties in good health and CMV-seronegative. The chain is built from TRBV6-4 and TRBJ1-1, with 8 bases that match TRBD1. As DNA, the CDR3 is TGTGCCAGCAGTGACGGGACAGGTGAAGCTTTCTTT. Translation gives CASSDGTGEAFF.